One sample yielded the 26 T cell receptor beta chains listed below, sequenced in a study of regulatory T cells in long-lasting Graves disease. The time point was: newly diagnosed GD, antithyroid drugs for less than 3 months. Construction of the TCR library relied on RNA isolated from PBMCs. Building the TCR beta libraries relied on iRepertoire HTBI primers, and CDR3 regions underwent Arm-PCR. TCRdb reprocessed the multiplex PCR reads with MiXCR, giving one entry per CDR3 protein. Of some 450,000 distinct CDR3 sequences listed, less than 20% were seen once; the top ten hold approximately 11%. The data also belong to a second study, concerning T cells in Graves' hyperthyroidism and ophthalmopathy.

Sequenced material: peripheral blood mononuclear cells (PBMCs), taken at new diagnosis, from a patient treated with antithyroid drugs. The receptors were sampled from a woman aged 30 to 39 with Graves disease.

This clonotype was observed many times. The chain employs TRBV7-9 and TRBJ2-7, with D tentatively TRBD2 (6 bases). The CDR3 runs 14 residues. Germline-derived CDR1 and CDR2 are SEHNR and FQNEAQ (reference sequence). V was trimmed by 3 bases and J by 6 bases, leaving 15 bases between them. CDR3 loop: CASSFPSADGEQYF. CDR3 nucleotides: TGTGCCAGCAGCTTCCCTAGCGCCGATGGCGAGCAGTACTTC.

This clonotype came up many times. In nucleotides, the CDR3 is TGCAGCCCACTCAGGGGCTTGAGGCAGCCCCAGCATTTT. It encodes CSPLRGLRQPQHF. The chain carries TRBV20-1 and TRBJ1-5, with TRBD1 as a possible D gene (6 bases). Germline values: CDR1 DFQATT, CDR2 SNEGSKA (reference sequence). The CDR3 length is 13 residues.

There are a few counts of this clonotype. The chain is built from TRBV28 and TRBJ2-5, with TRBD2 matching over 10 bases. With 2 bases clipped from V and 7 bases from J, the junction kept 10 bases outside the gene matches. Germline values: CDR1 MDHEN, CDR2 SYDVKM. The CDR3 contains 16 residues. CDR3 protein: CASSLELAGEWGTQYF. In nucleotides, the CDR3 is TGTGCCAGCAGTTTAGAGCTAGCGGGAGAATGGGGGACCCAGTACTTC. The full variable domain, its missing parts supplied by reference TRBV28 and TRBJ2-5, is DVKVTQSSRYLVKRTGEKVFLECVQDMDHENMFWYRQDPGLGLRLIYFSYDVKMKEKGDIPEGYSVSREKKERFSLILESASTNQTSMYLCASSLELAGEWGTQYFGPGTRLLVL.

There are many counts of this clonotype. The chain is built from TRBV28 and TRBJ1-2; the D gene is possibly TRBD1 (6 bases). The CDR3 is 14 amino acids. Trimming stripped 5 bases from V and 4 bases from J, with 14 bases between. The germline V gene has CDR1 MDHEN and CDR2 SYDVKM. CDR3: CASSVPGQTYGYTF. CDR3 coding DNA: TGTGCCAGCAGTGTCCCTGGACAGACCTATGGCTACACCTTC.

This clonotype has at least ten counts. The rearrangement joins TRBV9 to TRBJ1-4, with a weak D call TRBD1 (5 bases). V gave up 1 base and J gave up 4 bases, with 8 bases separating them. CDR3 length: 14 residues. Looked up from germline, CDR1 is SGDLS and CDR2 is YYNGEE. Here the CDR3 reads CASSVRGINEKLFF. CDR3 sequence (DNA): TGTGCCAGCAGCGTACGGGGGATTAATGAAAAACTGTTTTTT.

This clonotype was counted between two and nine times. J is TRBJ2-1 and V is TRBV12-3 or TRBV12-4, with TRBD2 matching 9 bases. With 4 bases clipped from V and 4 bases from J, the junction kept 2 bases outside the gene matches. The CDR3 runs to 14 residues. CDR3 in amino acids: CASSSLAGYNEQFF. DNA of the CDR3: TGTGCCAGCAGTTCCCTAGCGGGGTACAATGAGCAGTTCTTC.

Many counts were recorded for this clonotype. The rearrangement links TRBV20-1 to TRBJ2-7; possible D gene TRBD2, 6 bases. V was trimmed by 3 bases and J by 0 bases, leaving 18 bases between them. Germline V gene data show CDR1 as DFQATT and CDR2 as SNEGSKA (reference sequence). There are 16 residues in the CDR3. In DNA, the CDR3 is TGCAGTGCTAGGGACCCTCTAGCGCCCAGCTCCTACGAGCAGTACTTC. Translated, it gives CSARDPLAPSSYEQYF.

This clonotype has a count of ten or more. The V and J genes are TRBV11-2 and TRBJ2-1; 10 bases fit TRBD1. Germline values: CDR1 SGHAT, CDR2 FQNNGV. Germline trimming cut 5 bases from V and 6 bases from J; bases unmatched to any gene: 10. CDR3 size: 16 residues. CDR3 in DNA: TGTGCCAGCAGCATATCGACAGGGGGCACGGCCAATGAGCAGTTCTTC. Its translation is CASSISTGGTANEQFF.

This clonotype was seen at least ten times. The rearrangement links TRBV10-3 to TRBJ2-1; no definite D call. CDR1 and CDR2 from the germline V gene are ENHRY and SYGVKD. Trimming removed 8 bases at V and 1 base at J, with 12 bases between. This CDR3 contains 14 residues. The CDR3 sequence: CAISWAESYNEQFF. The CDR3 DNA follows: TGTGCCATCTCCTGGGCGGAGTCCTACAATGAGCAGTTCTTC.

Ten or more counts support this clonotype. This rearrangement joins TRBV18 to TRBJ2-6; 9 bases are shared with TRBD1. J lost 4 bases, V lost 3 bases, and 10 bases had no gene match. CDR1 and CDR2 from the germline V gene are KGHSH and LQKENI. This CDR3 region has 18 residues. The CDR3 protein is CASSPGQGSSAGANVLTF. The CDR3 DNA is TGTGCCAGCTCACCGGGACAGGGATCGTCGGCGGGGGCCAACGTCCTGACTTTC.

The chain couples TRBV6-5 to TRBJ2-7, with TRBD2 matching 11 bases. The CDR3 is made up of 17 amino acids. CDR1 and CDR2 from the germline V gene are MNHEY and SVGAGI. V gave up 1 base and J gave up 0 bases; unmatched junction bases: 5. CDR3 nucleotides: TGTGCCAGCAGTTACTTGGGACTAGCGGACAACTCCTACGAGCAGTACTTC. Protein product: CASSYLGLADNSYEQYF.

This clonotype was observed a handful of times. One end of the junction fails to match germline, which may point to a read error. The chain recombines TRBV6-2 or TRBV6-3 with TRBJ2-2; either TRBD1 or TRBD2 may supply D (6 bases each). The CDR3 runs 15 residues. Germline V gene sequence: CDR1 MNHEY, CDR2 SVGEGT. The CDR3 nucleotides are TGTGCCAGCAGCCGCGGGACAACGAACACCGAGGAGCTGTTTTTT. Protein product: CASSRGTTNTEELFF.

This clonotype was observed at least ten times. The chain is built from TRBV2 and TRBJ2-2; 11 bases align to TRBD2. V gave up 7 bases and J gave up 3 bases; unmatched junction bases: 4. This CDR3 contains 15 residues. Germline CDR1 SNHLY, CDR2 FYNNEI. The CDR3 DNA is TGTGCCAGCACTATTAGCGGGAGGGACACCGGGGAGCTGTTTTTT. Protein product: CASTISGRDTGELFF.

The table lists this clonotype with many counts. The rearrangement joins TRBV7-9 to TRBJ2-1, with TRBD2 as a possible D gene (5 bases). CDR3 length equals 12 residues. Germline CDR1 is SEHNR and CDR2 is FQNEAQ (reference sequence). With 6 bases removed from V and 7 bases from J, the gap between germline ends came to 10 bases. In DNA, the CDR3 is TGTGCCAGCAGGCTCCCGGGGAATGAGCAGTTCTTC. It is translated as CASRLPGNEQFF.

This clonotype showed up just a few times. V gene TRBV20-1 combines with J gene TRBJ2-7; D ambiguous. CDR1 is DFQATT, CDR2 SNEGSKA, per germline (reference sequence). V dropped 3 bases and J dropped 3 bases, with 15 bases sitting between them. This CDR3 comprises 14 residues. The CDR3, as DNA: TGCAGTGCTAGTTGGGGAATAAGTAACTACGAGCAGTACTTC. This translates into CSASWGISNYEQYF.

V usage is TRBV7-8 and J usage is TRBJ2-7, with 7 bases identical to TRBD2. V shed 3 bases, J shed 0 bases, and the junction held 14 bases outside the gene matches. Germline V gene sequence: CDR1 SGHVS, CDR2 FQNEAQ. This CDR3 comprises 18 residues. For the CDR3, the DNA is TGTGCCAGCAGCTTGCGGGAGAGTGGATTGGGTCTCTCCTACGAGCAGTACTTC. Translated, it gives CASSLRESGLGLSYEQYF.

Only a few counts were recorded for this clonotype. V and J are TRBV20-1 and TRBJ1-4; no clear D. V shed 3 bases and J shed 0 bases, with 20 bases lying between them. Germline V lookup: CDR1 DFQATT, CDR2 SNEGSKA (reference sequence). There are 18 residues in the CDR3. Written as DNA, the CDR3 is TGCAGTGCTAGGCTAATTAGGCCGGCGTTTGCAACTAATGAAAAACTGTTTTTT. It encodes CSARLIRPAFATNEKLFF.

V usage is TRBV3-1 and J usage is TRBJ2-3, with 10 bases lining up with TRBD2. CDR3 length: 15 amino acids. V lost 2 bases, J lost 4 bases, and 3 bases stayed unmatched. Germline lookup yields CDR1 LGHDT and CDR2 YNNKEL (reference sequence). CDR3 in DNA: TGTGCCAGCAGCCAACTAGCGGGAGCGCCAGATACGCAGTATTTT. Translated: CASSQLAGAPDTQYF.

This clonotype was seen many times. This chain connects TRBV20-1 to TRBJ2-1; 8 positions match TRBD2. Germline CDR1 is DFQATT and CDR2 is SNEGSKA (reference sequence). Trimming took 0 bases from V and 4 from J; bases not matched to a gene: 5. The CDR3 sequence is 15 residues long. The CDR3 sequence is CSARDMASGYNEQFF. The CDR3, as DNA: TGCAGTGCTAGAGATATGGCTAGCGGGTACAATGAGCAGTTCTTC.

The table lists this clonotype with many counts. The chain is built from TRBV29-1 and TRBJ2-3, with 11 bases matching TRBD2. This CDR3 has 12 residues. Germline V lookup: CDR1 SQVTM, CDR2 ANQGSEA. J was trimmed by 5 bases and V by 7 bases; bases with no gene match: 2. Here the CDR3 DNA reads TGCAGCGGAACTAGCGGGAGAGATACGCAGTATTTT. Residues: CSGTSGRDTQYF.

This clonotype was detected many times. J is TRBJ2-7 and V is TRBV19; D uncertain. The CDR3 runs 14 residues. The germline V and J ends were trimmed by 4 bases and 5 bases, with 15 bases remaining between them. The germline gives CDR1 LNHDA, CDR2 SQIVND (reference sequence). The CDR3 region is CASSRNDQVDEQYF. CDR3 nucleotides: TGTGCCAGTAGTAGAAACGACCAGGTCGACGAGCAGTACTTC. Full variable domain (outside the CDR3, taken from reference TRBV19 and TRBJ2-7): DGGITQSPKYLFRKEGQNVTLSCEQNLNHDAMYWYRQDPGQGLRLIYYSQIVNDFQKGDIAEGYSVSREKKESFPLTVTSAQKNPTAFYLCASSRNDQVDEQYFGPGTRLTVT.

The CDR3 spells CASSRIQGSGNTIYF. Here the CDR3 DNA reads TGTGCCAGCAGCCGCATACAGGGCTCTGGAAACACCATATATTTT. V gene TRBV11-2 combines with J gene TRBJ1-3; D is perhaps TRBD1 (6 bases). Germline V gene lookup returns CDR1 SGHAT and CDR2 FQNNGV. Trimming took off 5 bases at V and 0 bases at J, with 11 bases between the two ends. This CDR3 has 15 amino acids. Using reference TRBV11-2 and TRBJ1-3 for the parts outside the CDR3, the full variable domain is EAGVAQSPRYKIIEKRQSVAFWCNPISGHATLYWYQQILGQGPKLLIQFQNNGVVDDSQLPKDRFSAERLKGVDSTLKIQPAKLEDSAVYLCASSRIQGSGNTIYFGEGSWLTVV.

CDR3: CASSYRDRVGQPQHF. The CDR3 DNA follows: TGTGCCAGCAGCTACCGGGACAGGGTGGGTCAGCCCCAGCATTTT. The chain couples TRBV7-2 to TRBJ1-5; 9 bases line up with TRBD1. Looked up from germline, CDR1 is SGHTA and CDR2 is FQGNSA. The CDR3 sequence is 15 residues long. The J segment lost 6 bases and the V segment lost 4 bases, leaving 7 bases of the junction unmatched. The variable domain in full, completed from reference TRBV7-2 and TRBJ1-5, reads GAGVSQSPSNKVTEKGKDVELRCDPISGHTALYWYRQSLGQGLEFLIYFQGNSAPDKSGLPSDRFSAERTGGSVSTLTIQRTQQEDSAVYLCASSYRDRVGQPQHFGDGTRLSIL.

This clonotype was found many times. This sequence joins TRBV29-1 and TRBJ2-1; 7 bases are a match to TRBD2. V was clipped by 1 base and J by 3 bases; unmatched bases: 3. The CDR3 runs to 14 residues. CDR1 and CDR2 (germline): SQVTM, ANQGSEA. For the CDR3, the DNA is TGCAGCGTTGAAGGGCTAGCGGACTACAATGAGCAGTTCTTC. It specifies CSVEGLADYNEQFF.

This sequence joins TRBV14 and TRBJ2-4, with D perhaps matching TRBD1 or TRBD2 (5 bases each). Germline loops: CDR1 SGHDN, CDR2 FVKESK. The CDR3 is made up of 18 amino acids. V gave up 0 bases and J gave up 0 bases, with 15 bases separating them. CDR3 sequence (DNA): TGTGCCAGCAGCCAAGAGGGCAACCGGGACCTAGCCAAAAACATTCAGTACTTC. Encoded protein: CASSQEGNRDLAKNIQYF.

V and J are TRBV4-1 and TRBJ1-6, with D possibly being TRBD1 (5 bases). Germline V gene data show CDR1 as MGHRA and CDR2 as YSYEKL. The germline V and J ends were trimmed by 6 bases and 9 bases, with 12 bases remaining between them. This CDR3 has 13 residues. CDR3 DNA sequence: TGCGCCAGCAGGCGGGGACTAGGTTCACCCCTCCACTTT. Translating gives CASRRGLGSPLHF.